This T cell receptor beta chain was sequenced for a study of technical replicates of blood from a handful of donors. Using immunoSEQ multiplex PCR, the repertoire was profiled, and TCRdb retains in-frame clones only, with some absent. The sample carries about 100,000 clones, over 95% recorded once. From germline, CDR1 is MGHRA and CDR2 YSYEKL. The V end lost 6 bases, the J end lost 1 base, and 19 bases lay between the germline ends. The CDR3 is 18 amino acids. Sequencing was performed on T cells isolated from PBMCs. The clonotype comes from a human donor in good health. The chain joins TRBV4-1 to TRBJ2-6; tentative D call: TRBD1 (6 bases). DNA for the CDR3: TGCGCCAGCAGTGAGAGGACAGCTTACCCTTCTGGGGCCAACGTCCTGACTTTC. Protein product: CASSERTAYPSGANVLTF.